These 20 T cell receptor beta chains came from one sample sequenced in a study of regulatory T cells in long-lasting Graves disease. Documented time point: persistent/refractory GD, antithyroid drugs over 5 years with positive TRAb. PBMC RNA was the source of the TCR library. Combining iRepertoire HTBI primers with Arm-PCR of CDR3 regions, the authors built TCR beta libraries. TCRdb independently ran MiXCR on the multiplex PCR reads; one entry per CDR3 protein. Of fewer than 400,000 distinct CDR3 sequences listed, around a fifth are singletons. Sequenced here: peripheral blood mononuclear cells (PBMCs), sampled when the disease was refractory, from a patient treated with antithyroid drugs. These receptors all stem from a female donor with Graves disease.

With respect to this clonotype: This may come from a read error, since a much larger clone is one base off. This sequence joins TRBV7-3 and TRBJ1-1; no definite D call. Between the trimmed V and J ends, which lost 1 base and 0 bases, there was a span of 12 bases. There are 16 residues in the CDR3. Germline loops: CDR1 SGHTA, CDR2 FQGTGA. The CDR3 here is CASSLMAAVLNTEAFF. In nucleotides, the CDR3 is TGTGCCAGCAGCTTAATGGCGGCTGTGTTGAACACTGAAGCTTTCTTT.

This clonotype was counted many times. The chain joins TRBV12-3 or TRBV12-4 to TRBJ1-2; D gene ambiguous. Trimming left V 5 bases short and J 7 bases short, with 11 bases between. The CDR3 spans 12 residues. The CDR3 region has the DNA TGTGCCAGCAGTGGCAGGACGTCTGGCTACACCTTC. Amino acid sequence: CASSGRTSGYTF.

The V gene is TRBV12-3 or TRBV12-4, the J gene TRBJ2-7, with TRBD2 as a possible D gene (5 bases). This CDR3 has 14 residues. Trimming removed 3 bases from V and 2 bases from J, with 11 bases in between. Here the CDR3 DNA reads TGTGCCAGCAGTTTTGGGCGGAGGACCTACGAGCAGTACTTC. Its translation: CASSFGRRTYEQYF.

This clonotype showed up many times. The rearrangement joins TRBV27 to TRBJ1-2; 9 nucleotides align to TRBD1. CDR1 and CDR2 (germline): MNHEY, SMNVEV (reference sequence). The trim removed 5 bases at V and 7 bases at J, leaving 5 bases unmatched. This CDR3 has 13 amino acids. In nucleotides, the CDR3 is TGTGCCAGCAGTCCAACAGGGGGCGGTGGCTACACCTTC. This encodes CASSPTGGGGYTF.

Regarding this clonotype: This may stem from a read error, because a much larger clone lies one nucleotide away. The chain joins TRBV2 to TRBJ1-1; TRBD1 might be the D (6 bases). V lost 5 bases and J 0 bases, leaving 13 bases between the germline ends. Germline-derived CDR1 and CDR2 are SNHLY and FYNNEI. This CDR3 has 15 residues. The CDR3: CASSREQGLNTEAFF. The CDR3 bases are TGTGCCAGCAGTCGGGAACAGGGCCTGAACACTGAAGCTTTCTTT.

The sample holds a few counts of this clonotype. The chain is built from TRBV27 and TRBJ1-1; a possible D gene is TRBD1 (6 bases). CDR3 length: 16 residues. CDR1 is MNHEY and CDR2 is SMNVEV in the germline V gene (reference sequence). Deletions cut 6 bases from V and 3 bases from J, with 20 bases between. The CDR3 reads CASSLGGGRWDTEAFF. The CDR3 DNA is TGTGCCAGCAGCCTAGGGGGAGGGCGGTGGGACACTGAAGCTTTCTTT.

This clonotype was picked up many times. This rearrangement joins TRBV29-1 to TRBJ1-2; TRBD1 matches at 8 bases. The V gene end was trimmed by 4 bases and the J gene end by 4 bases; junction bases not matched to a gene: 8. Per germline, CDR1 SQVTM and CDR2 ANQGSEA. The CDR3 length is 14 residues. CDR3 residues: CSVGWGQATYGYTF. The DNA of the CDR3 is TGCAGCGTTGGGTGGGGACAGGCGACCTATGGCTACACCTTC.

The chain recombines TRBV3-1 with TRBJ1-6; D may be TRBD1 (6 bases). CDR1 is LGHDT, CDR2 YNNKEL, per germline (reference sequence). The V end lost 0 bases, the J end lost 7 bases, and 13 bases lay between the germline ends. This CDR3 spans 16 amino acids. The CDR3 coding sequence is TGTGCCAGCAGCCAAGAACGGGGGCAGATGAATTCACCCCTCCACTTT. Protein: CASSQERGQMNSPLHF.

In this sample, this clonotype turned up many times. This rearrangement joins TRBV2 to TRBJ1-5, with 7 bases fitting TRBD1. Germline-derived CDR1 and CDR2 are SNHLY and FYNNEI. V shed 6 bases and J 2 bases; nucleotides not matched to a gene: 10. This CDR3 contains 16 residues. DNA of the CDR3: TGTGCCAGCAGCCGCCGCACTACAGGGGGCAATCAGCCCCAGCATTTT. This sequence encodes CASSRRTTGGNQPQHF.

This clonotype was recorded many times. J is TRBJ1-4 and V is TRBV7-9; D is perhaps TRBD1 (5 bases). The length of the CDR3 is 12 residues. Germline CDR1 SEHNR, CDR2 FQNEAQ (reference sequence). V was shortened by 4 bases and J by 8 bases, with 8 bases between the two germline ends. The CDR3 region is CASSSQEEKLFF. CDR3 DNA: TGTGCCAGCAGCTCACAGGAAGAAAAACTGTTTTTT.

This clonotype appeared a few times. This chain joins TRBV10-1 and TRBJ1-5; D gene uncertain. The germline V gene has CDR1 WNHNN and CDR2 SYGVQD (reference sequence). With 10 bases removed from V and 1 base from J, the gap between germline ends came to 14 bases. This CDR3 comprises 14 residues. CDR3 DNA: TGCGCCAAGGAAGGAGGGAAGAGCAATCAGCCCCAGCATTTT. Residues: CAKEGGKSNQPQHF.

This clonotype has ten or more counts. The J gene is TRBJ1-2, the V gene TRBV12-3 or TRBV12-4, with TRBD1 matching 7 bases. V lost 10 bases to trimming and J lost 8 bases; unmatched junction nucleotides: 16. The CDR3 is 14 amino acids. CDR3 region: CATKPAARGKGYTF. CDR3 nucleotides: TGTGCCACCAAGCCGGCGGCCAGGGGGAAGGGCTACACCTTC.

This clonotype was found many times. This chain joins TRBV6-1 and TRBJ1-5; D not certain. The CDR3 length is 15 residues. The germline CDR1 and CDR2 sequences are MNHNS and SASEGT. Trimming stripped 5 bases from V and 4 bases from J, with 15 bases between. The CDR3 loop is CASSPGYSRNQPQHF. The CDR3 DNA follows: TGTGCCAGCAGTCCCGGATATTCGAGGAATCAGCCCCAGCATTTT.

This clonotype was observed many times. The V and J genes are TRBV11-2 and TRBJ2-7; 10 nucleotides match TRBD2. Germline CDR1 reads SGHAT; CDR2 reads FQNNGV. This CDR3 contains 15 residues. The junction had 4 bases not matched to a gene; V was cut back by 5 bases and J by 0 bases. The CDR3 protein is CASSVGLARSYEQYF. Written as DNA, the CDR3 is TGTGCCAGCAGCGTGGGACTAGCGCGCTCCTACGAGCAGTACTTC.

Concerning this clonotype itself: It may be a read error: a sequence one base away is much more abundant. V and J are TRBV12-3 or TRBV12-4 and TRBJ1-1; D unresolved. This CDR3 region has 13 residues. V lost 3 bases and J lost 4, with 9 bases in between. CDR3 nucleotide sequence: TGTGCCAGCAGTTTCCAAGAGAGCACTGAAGCTTTCTTT. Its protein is CASSFQESTEAFF.

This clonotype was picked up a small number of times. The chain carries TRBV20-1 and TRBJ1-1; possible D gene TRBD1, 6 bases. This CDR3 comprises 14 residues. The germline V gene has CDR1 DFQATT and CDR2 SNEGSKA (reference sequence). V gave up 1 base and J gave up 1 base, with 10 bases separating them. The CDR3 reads CSARAGGRNTEAFF. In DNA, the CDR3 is TGCAGTGCTAGAGCCGGGGGGCGGAACACTGAAGCTTTCTTT.

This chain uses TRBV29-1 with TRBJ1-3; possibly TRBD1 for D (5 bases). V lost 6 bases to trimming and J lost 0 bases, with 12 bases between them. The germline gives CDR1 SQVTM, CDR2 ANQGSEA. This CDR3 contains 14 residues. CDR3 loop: CSVQGILSGNTIYF. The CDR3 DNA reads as TGCAGCGTGCAGGGAATTCTCTCTGGAAACACCATATATTTT.

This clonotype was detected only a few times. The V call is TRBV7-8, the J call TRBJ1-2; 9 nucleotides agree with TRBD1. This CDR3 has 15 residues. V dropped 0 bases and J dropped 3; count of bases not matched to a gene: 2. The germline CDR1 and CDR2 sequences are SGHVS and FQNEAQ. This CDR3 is CASSLATGGHYGYTF. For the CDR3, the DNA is TGTGCCAGCAGCTTAGCAACAGGGGGCCACTATGGCTACACCTTC.

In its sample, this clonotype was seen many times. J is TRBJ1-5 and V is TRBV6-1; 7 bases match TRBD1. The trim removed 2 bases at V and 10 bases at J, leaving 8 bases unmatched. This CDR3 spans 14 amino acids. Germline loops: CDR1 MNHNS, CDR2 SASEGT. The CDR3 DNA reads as TGTGCCAGCAGTGAAATCCCAGGGGGATCCCCCCAGCATTTT. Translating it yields CASSEIPGGSPQHF.

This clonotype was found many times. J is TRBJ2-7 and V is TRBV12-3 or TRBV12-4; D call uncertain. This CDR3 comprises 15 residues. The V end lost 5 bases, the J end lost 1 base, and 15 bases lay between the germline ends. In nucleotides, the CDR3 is TGTGCCAGCAGTACGGGTGGAGTTGAATCCTACGAGCAGTACTTC. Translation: CASSTGGVESYEQYF.